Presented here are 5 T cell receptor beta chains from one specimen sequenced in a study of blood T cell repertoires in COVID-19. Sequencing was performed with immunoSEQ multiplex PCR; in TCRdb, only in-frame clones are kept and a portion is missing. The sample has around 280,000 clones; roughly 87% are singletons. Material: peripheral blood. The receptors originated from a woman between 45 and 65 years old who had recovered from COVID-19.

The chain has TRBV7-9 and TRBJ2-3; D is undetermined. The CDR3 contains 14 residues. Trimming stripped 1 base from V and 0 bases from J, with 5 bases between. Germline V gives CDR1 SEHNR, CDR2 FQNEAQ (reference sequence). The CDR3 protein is CASSLVGSTDTQYF. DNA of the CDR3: TGTGCCAGCAGCTTAGTGGGCAGCACAGATACGCAGTATTTT.

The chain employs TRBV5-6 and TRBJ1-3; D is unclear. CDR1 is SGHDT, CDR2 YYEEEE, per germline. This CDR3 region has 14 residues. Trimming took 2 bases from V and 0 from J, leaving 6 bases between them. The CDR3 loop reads CASSFRNSGNTIYF. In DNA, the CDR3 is TGTGCCAGCAGCTTCAGAAACTCTGGAAACACCATATATTTT. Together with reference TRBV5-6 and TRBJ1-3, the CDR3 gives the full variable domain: DAGVTQSPTHLIKTRGQQVTLRCSPKSGHDTVSWYQQALGQGPQFIFQYYEEEERQRGNFPDRFSGHQFPNYSSELNVNALLLGDSALYLCASSFRNSGNTIYFGEGSWLTVV.

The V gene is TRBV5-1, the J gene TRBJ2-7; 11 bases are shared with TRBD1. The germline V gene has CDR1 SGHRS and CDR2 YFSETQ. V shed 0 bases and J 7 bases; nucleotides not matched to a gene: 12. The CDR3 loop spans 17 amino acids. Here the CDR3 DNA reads TGCGCCAGCAGCTTGGCACCTCCCGGGACAGGGGGTAAAGAGCAGTACTTC. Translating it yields CASSLAPPGTGGKEQYF.

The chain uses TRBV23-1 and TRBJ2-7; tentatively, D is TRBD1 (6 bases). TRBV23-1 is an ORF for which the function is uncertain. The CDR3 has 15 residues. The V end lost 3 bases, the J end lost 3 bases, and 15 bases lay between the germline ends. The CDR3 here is CASSHRDKWIYEQYF. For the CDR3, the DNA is TGCGCCAGCAGTCACCGGGACAAATGGATCTACGAGCAGTACTTC.

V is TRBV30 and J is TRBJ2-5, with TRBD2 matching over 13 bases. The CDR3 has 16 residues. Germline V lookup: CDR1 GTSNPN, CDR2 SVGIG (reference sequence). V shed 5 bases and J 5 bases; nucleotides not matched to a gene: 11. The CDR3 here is CAWGAGLAGSRETQYF. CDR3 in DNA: TGTGCCTGGGGAGCGGGACTAGCGGGGAGTAGGGAGACCCAGTACTTC.